This T cell receptor beta chain emerged from a study of human CD4 T cells and Enterobacteriaceae. The memory gate held CD4+ cells that were not CD45RA+CCR7+CD95- naive cells, over 98% pure. Swiss blood donation centers supplied the healthy donor blood. Sorted cells lacked CD8+, CD14+, CD16+, CD56+, CD19+ and CD25-bright cells. The CDR3 has 16 residues. The V end lost 2 bases, the J end lost 1 base, and 12 bases lay between the germline ends. CDR1 and CDR2 from the germline V gene are MNHNS and SASEGT. As for this clone: Its cognate antigen is unknown.

Ex vivo total memory CD4+ samples were deeply sequenced, detecting one cell in 200,000. Clones were sequenced by immunoSEQ multiplex PCR, and TCRdb holds only the in-frame ones, with some missing. Of approximately 26,000 clones in the sample, 70% to 90% were seen once. Whole-study results and caveats: Only same-donor CFSE-low culture sequences were used to infer reactivity.

Sequencing input: memory CD4+ T cells from blood. V gene TRBV6-1 combines with J gene TRBJ2-1; D remains unclear. The source is a human donor in good health. CDR3 loop: CASSELRRVSYNEQFF. DNA of the CDR3: TGTGCCAGCAGTGAACTACGACGGGTATCCTACAATGAGCAGTTCTTC.